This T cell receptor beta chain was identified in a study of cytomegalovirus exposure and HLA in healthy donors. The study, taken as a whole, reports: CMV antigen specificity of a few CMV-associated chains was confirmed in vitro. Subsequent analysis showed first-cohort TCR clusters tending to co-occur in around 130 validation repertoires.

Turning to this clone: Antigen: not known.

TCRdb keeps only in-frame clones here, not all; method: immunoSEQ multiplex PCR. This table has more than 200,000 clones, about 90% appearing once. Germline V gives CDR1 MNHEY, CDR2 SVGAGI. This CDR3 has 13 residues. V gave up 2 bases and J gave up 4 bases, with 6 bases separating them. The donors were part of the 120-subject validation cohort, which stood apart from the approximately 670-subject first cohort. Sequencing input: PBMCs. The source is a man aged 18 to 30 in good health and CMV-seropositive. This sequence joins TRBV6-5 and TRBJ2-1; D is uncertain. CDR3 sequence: CASSYSLYNEQFF. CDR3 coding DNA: TGTGCCAGCAGTTACAGCCTATACAATGAGCAGTTCTTC.